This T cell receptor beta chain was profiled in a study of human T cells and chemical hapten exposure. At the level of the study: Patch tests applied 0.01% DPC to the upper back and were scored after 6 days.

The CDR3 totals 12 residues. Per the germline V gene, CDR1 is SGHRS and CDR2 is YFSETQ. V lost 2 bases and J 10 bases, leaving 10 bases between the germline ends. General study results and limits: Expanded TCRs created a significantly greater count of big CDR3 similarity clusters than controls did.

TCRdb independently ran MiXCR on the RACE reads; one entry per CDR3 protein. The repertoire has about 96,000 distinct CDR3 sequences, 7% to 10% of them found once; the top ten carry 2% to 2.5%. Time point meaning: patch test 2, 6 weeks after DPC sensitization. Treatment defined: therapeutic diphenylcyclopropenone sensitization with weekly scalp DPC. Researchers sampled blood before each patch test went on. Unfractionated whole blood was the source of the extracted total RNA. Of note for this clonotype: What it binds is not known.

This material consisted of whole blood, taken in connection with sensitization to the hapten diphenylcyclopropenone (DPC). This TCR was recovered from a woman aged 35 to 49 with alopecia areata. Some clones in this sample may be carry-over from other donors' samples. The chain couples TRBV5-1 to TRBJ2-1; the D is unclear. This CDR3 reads CASSLLAREQFF. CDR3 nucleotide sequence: TGCGCCAGCAGCTTACTTGCTCGGGAGCAGTTCTTC. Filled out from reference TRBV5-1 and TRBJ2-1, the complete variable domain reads KAGVTQTPRYLIKTRGQQVTLSCSPISGHRSVSWYQQTPGQGLQFLFEYFSETQRNKGNFPGRFSGRQFSNSRSEMNVSTLELGDSALYLCASSLLAREQFFGPGTRLTVL.